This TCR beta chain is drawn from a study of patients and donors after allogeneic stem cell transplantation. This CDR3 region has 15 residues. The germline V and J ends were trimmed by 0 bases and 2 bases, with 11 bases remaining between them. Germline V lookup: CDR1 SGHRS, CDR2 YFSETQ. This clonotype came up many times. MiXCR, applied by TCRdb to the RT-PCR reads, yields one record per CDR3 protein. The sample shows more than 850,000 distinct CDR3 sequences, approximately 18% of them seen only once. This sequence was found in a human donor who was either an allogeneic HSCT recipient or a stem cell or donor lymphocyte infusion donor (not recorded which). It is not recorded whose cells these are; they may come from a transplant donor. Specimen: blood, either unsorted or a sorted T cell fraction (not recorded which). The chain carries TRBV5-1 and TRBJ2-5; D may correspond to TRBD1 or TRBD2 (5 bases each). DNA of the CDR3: TGCGCCAGCAGCTTGGTCCCGGGGCCACAAGAGACCCAGTACTTC. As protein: CASSLVPGPQETQYF.